Listed here are 17 T cell receptor beta chains from one sample, sequenced in a study of cytotoxic CD8 clonotypes in ibrutinib-treated CLL. Sequenced by immunoSEQ multiplex PCR; TCRdb stores in-frame clones only, minus some. Altogether more than 85,000 clones are present, 77% being singletons, with the ten largest covering approximately 25%. The sequencing used PBMCs, collected after 24 months of ibrutinib treatment. The receptors here all came from a human donor with chronic lymphocytic leukemia.

The J gene is TRBJ2-5, the V gene TRBV11-3, with unresolved D. Per the germline V gene, CDR1 is SGHNT and CDR2 is YENEEA. V was clipped by 2 bases and J by 1 base, with 2 bases between them. The CDR3 has 12 amino acids. CDR3 sequence: CASSLTQETQYF. The CDR3 DNA is TGTGCCAGCAGCTTAACCCAAGAGACCCAGTACTTC.

V is TRBV28 and J is TRBJ1-1; 7 nucleotides align to TRBD1. The V and J ends lost 6 bases and 4 bases, in that order; junction bases with no gene match: 5. Germline V gene sequence: CDR1 MDHEN, CDR2 SYDVKM. The CDR3 consists of 13 residues. CDR3 loop: CASRPWTGTEAFF. The CDR3 bases are TGTGCCAGCAGACCCTGGACAGGCACTGAAGCTTTCTTT.

This chain uses TRBV7-9 with TRBJ2-7, with D perhaps matching TRBD2 (5 bases). Germline V gene lookup returns CDR1 SEHNR and CDR2 FQNEAQ (reference sequence). The CDR3 covers 14 residues. Trimming removed 5 bases at V and 3 bases at J, with 14 bases between. The CDR3 loop reads CASSPASKFYEQYF. In DNA, the CDR3 is TGTGCCAGCAGCCCGGCTAGCAAATTCTACGAGCAGTACTTC.

DNA for the CDR3: TGCGCCAGCAGCAGGGACACCTCTGGCACTGAAGCTTTCTTT. This translates into CASSRDTSGTEAFF. V is TRBV5-1 and J is TRBJ1-1, with D tentatively TRBD1 (6 bases). With 4 bases removed from V and 4 bases from J, the gap between germline ends came to 14 bases. CDR3 length: 14 residues. The V gene's germline CDR1 is SGHRS and CDR2 YFSETQ.

About this clone itself: The same CDR3 is also encoded by other DNA sequences in this sample. The chain employs TRBV5-6 and TRBJ2-3, with D perhaps matching TRBD1 (6 bases). CDR1 is SGHDT and CDR2 is YYEEEE in the germline V gene. Between the trimmed V and J ends, which lost 4 bases and 4 bases, there was a span of 10 bases. The CDR3 totals 13 residues. The CDR3 spells CASSLAGADTQYF. CDR3 nucleotide sequence: TGTGCCAGCAGCCTCGCAGGGGCAGATACGCAGTATTTT.

The sample holds one count of this clone. V gene TRBV11-2 combines with J gene TRBJ2-5; 8 bases match TRBD2. The germline gives CDR1 SGHAT, CDR2 FQNNGV. V dropped 1 base and J dropped 6; count of bases not matched to a gene: 7. The CDR3 length is 15 residues. The CDR3 bases are TGTGCCAGCAGCTTAGTTGAACTAGCGGTTAAGACCCAGTACTTC. Protein product: CASSLVELAVKTQYF.

The chain links TRBV30 to TRBJ1-6, with TRBD1 as a possible D gene (5 bases). The CDR3 is made up of 14 amino acids. Trimming stripped 3 bases from V and 10 bases from J, with 16 bases between. Germline CDR1 and CDR2: GTSNPN and SVGIG (reference sequence). The CDR3 DNA reads TGTGCCTGGAGCCTCGACAGCCCTCTCTCACCCCTCCACTTT. It codes for CAWSLDSPLSPLHF.

The chain is built from TRBV5-5 and TRBJ2-7, with 8 bases fitting TRBD1. The V and J ends lost 0 bases and 3 bases, in that order; junction bases with no gene match: 2. The CDR3 sequence is 14 residues long. Germline lookup yields CDR1 SGHKS and CDR2 YYEKEE (reference sequence). The CDR3 sequence: CASSLGQGIYEQYF. Written as DNA, the CDR3 is TGTGCCAGCAGCTTGGGACAGGGGATCTACGAGCAGTACTTC.

The sample holds one count of this clone. The chain recombines TRBV11-2 with TRBJ2-7; D perhaps matches TRBD2 (5 bases). V was pared by 5 bases and J by 6 bases, with 17 bases between. Germline CDR1 SGHAT, CDR2 FQNNGV. The CDR3 totals 14 residues. The CDR3 sequence is CASSPSFGRREQYF. The DNA of the CDR3 is TGTGCCAGCAGCCCCTCGTTTGGGAGACGCGAGCAGTACTTC.

CDR3 nucleotide sequence: TGTGCTAGTGGTGCCGGCGGGACCCAGTTTTACAATGAGCAGTTCTTC. Amino acids: CASGAGGTQFYNEQFF. The chain uses TRBV12-5 and TRBJ2-1; a weak D match, TRBD2 (6 bases). Trimming took 5 bases from V and 4 from J, leaving 18 bases between them. The length of the CDR3 is 16 residues. CDR1 and CDR2 from the germline V gene are LGHNT and FRNRAP.

This clone appeared once. This rearrangement joins TRBV29-1 to TRBJ1-2; tentatively, D is TRBD1 (5 bases). The CDR3 totals 13 residues. The germline V gene has CDR1 SQVTM and CDR2 ANQGSEA. V shed 5 bases and J shed 2 bases, with 12 bases lying between them. CDR3 sequence: CSVNRGVNYGYTF. CDR3 nucleotides: TGCAGCGTTAATAGGGGAGTCAACTATGGCTACACCTTC.

V is TRBV5-1 and J is TRBJ2-1; no firm D call. With 4 bases removed from V and 9 bases from J, the gap between germline ends came to 17 bases. CDR1 is SGHRS and CDR2 is YFSETQ in the germline V gene. CDR3 length equals 14 residues. This chain's CDR3 is CASSLSTRNVEQFF. The CDR3 coding sequence is TGCGCCAGCAGCCTGTCGACCCGGAATGTTGAGCAGTTCTTC.

Only one count was recorded for this clone. J is TRBJ2-4 and V is TRBV15, with TRBD2 identical over 11 bases. Germline values: CDR1 LNHNV, CDR2 YYDKDF (reference sequence). Trimming cost V 3 bases and J 6 bases; bases outside gene matches: 16. The CDR3 is 19 residues long. The CDR3 nucleotides read TGTGCCACCAGCAGGCACGCCCGTTTAAGTAGCGGGAGGGGAAACATTCAGTACTTC. This translates into CATSRHARLSSGRGNIQYF.

V and J are TRBV6-1 and TRBJ1-2; the D gene is possibly TRBD1 (6 bases). The V and J ends lost 8 bases and 14 bases respectively, with 12 bases between them. This CDR3 is 9 amino acids long. The germline gives CDR1 MNHNS, CDR2 SASEGT. CDR3 nucleotides: TGTGCCAGCCGTGGACAGCCGACCTTC. Residues: CASRGQPTF.

This chain uses TRBV5-5 with TRBJ2-7, with D possibly matching TRBD1 (6 bases). Germline V gene lookup returns CDR1 SGHKS and CDR2 YYEKEE (reference sequence). Trimming shortened V by 0 bases and J by 2 bases, and 12 bases separated the two germline ends. The CDR3 is 15 residues long. The CDR3 region is CASSLVRGSAYEQYF. The CDR3 coding sequence is TGTGCCAGCAGCTTGGTAAGGGGGTCAGCCTACGAGCAGTACTTC.

As DNA, the CDR3 is TGTGCCAGCAGTCACGATCATAGCAATCAGCCCCAGCATTTT. Amino acid sequence: CASSHDHSNQPQHF. The rearrangement joins TRBV6-1 to TRBJ1-5, with unresolved D. Germline loops: CDR1 MNHNS, CDR2 SASEGT. There are 14 residues in the CDR3. Trimming took 5 bases from V and 0 from J, leaving 8 bases between them.

This chain connects TRBV6-1 to TRBJ2-7, with 8 bases aligning to TRBD2. V trimming: 2 bases; J trimming: 3 bases; junction bases outside the gene matches: 6. The CDR3 contains 15 residues. CDR1 MNHNS and CDR2 SASEGT come from the germline V gene. The CDR3 bases are TGTGCCAGCAGTGAATTCCTAGCGGGCGGCTACGAGCAGTACTTC. It specifies CASSEFLAGGYEQYF.